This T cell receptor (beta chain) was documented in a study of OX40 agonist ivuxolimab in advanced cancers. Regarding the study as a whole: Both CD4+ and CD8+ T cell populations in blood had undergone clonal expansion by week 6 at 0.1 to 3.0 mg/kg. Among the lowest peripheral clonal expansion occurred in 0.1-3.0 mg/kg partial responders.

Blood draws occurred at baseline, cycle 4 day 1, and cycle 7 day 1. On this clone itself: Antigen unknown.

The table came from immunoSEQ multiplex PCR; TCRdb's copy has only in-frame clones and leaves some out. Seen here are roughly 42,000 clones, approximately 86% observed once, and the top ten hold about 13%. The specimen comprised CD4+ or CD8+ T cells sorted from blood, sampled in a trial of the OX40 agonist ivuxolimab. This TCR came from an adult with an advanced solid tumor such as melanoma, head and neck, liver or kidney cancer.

The CDR3 here is CASSLRDYEQYF. CDR3 DNA sequence: TGTGCCAGCAGTCTCCGGGACTACGAGCAGTACTTC. V usage is TRBV2 and J usage is TRBJ2-7, with D maybe TRBD2 (5 bases). The germline V gene encodes CDR1 SNHLY and CDR2 FYNNEI. The CDR3 covers 12 residues. V was trimmed by 5 bases and J by 3 bases, leaving 8 bases between them.